The 10 T cell receptor beta chains presented below share a single source sample, sequenced in a study of T cells in Graves' hyperthyroidism and ophthalmopathy. Amplified TCR beta CDR3 regions came from RNA transcripts. The TCR CDR3 first-round RT-PCR relied on the HTBI primer set. A single record per CDR3 protein comes from TCRdb applying MiXCR to the multiplex PCR reads. This table holds almost 500,000 distinct CDR3 sequences, 20% to 25% found once. The source material was blood. These receptors all come from a woman aged 70 to 79 with Graves' ophthalmopathy.

This clonotype was observed a handful of times. The J gene is TRBJ1-3, the V gene TRBV19, with D tentatively TRBD1 (6 bases). Trimming took off 7 bases at V and 0 bases at J, with 13 bases between the two ends. Per the germline V gene, CDR1 is LNHDA and CDR2 is SQIVND (reference sequence). CDR3 length: 15 amino acids. The CDR3 protein is CASTPSTGSGNTIYF. The CDR3 DNA is TGTGCCAGTACCCCGTCGACAGGCTCTGGAAACACCATATATTTT.

This chain uses TRBV4-1 with TRBJ2-3, with 11 bases lining up with TRBD2. The CDR3 totals 19 residues. Trimming took 1 base from V and 0 from J; bases not matched to a gene: 9. From germline, CDR1 is MGHRA and CDR2 YSYEKL. The CDR3 DNA sequence: TGCGCCAGCAGCCAAGGCAGTAGACTAGCGGGGCCCAGCACAGATACGCAGTATTTT. Its translation is CASSQGSRLAGPSTDTQYF.

This chain links TRBV3-1 with TRBJ2-5; 11 nucleotides line up with TRBD2. V shed 4 bases and J 5 bases; nucleotides not matched to a gene: 6. CDR1 is LGHDT and CDR2 is YNNKEL in the germline V gene (reference sequence). The CDR3 has 15 amino acids. The CDR3 spells CASSPLAGGMETQYF. The CDR3 DNA sequence: TGTGCCAGCAGCCCCTTAGCGGGAGGGATGGAGACCCAGTACTTC.

The sample holds a few counts of this clonotype. CDR3 sequence (DNA): TGCAGTGCTAGCCCCCAGGGGTCCGGCCCCTACGAGCAGTACTTC. This translates into CSASPQGSGPYEQYF. This chain uses TRBV20-1 with TRBJ2-7, with TRBD1 as a possible D gene (6 bases). CDR3 length: 15 amino acids. Germline V gene lookup returns CDR1 DFQATT and CDR2 SNEGSKA (reference sequence). With 3 bases removed from V and 2 bases from J, the gap between germline ends came to 17 bases.

Many counts were recorded for this clonotype. The V call is TRBV7-3, the J call TRBJ1-1; no firm D call. The CDR3 contains 13 residues. CDR1 and CDR2 (germline): SGHTA, FQGTGA. V gave up 5 bases and J gave up 3 bases, with 10 bases separating them. The CDR3 nucleotides are TGTGCCAGCAGCCCGACCTGGGACACTGAAGCTTTCTTT. Translating it yields CASSPTWDTEAFF.

This clonotype occurred many times. The V gene is TRBV28, the J gene TRBJ2-7; 8 nucleotides agree with TRBD2. Germline V gives CDR1 MDHEN, CDR2 SYDVKM. V was pared by 6 bases and J by 4 bases, with 17 bases of the junction left unmatched. This CDR3 has 17 residues. CDR3 residues: CASRKIQLAVQGYEQYF. CDR3 DNA sequence: TGTGCCAGCAGAAAAATCCAACTAGCGGTCCAAGGGTACGAGCAGTACTTC. Looking up the rest from reference TRBV28 and TRBJ2-7 gives the full variable domain: DVKVTQSSRYLVKRTGEKVFLECVQDMDHENMFWYRQDPGLGLRLIYFSYDVKMKEKGDIPEGYSVSREKKERFSLILESASTNQTSMYLCASRKIQLAVQGYEQYFGPGTRLTVT.

This clonotype was counted between two and nine times. This rearrangement joins TRBV29-1 to TRBJ1-1; D is uncertain. The length of the CDR3 is 15 residues. Trimming left V 3 bases short and J 3 bases short, with 17 bases between. CDR1 is SQVTM, CDR2 ANQGSEA, per germline. CDR3 coding DNA: TGCAGCGTTGATTTTTACGGGTTTGGGGACACTGAAGCTTTCTTT. Its protein product is CSVDFYGFGDTEAFF.

In this sample, this clonotype turned up many times. This rearrangement joins TRBV20-1 to TRBJ1-2; D remains ambiguous. CDR3 length equals 14 residues. The germline gives CDR1 DFQATT, CDR2 SNEGSKA (reference sequence). V was clipped by 0 bases and J by 4 bases, with 12 bases between them. CDR3 loop: CSARDPGFFYGYTF. CDR3 sequence (DNA): TGCAGTGCTAGAGATCCTGGGTTTTTCTATGGCTACACCTTC.

The chain links TRBV5-1 to TRBJ2-7, with 10 bases aligning to TRBD1. The V gene's germline CDR1 is SGHRS and CDR2 YFSETQ. With 4 bases clipped from V and 3 bases from J, the junction kept 4 bases outside the gene matches. CDR3 size: 14 residues. The CDR3: CASSPGDRGYEQYF. The DNA of the CDR3 is TGCGCCAGCAGCCCGGGGGACAGGGGCTACGAGCAGTACTTC.

V gene TRBV29-1 combines with J gene TRBJ2-3; TRBD2 agrees at 10 bases. The CDR3 contains 14 residues. Unmatched junction bases numbered 3, after V lost 2 bases and J lost 4 bases. The germline V gene has CDR1 SQVTM and CDR2 ANQGSEA. Written as DNA, the CDR3 is TGCAGCGTTGAAAAAGCGGGAGGGGCAGATACGCAGTATTTT. Protein: CSVEKAGGADTQYF.